The entry that follows covers one TCR beta chain sequence. The clone's antigen remains unknown. No base-level quality is on record; no much larger clone is a single base apart. This sample is part of a study of molecular identifiers for immune sequencing clone quantification (dated by TCRdb to the late 2010s). Study-level background: For a replicate experiment, RNA from roughly 18,000 or 92,000 naive CD8 T cells was divided into five aliquots, of which four were sequenced. This methods study benchmarked molecular-identifier clustering-based TCR repertoire sequencing (MIDCIRS) and TCR RNA copy counting, using CD8 T cells to do so.

The CDR3 covers 15 residues, taking in both the cysteine and the phenylalanine. Only the CDR3 portion is preserved as DNA: 45 bases, with reading frame beginning at the first base. V and J lose 1 base and 1 base, and a span of 11 bases separates them. The germline V gene (reference sequence) yields SEHNR for CDR1 and FQNEAQ for CDR2. What the research found in general, with its limitations: In CMV-specific effector cells, over 97% of molecules were held by clones above 20 RNA copies, whereas under 1% of molecules were held by such clones in naive cells. Identical TCR molecules sharing a barcode could cause highly expanded clone sizes to be underestimated. About 3.1 recovered TCR RNA copies per cell were obtained by modeling, versus about 9.7 by digital PCR, implying a capture efficiency of 30% to 35%. When barcode sub-clustering was left out, chimeric consensus sequences inflated TCR diversity, with chimeras reaching as high as 47%. A single cell's worth of spiked-in Jurkat TCR RNA was reported detectable even among approximately 930,000 naive CD8 T cells.

Naive CD8 T cells were FACS-sorted as CD8+CD4-CCR7+CD45RA+ on a BD FACSAria II into RLT Plus buffer. To compare sensitivity, a portion of naive CD8 T cell RNA was divided equally between MIDCIRS and a Smart-seq2-style 5'RACE protocol. Enrichment of CD8 T cells was performed with RosetteSep CD8+ T Cell Enrichment Cocktail and Ficoll-Paque, after which ACK red cell lysis was carried out. Library preparation was by PCR. This sample was sequenced with an Illumina MiSeq. Purification of total RNA was performed with the Qiagen AllPrep DNA/RNA kit. Before analysis, reads from multiple sequencing runs of one library were combined. The study's own analysis went as follows. Reads were retained only if their TCR constant sequence matched exactly, and those retained reads were trimmed to 150 nt and grouped according to their 12-nt molecular barcodes. Within each barcode group, reads were sub-clustered at a 15% Levenshtein threshold, and quality-weighted consensus sequences were built per RNA molecule. Non-functional sequences were excluded, and lower-count sequences lying one edit away from another sequence were also excluded. Based on a fit of two negative binomial distributions, barcode sub-clusters having less than 20% of the maximum read count were discarded. TCRdb passed the public sequencing reads through fastp at Q25 and MiXCR, retaining productive beta sequences. Identical CDR3 protein sequences are pooled into one entry, listed with their most common genes and DNA. These V and J calls derive from TCRdb rather than the authors' analysis. The table for this sample lists 15,000 to 20,000 distinct CDR3 sequences; 20% to 25% of them were counted only once. 5% to 7% of the sample is in the top ten clones.

Sequenced sample: naive CD8+ T cells from blood, with Jurkat cell RNA spiked in. What the cell subset or site label conveys for this sample: FACS-sorted CD8+CD4-CCR7+CD45RA+ naive T cells. The clonotype was recovered from a human donor in good health. Some libraries in this study had Jurkat cell RNA spiked in. Recombination linked TRBV7-9 to TRBJ2-7, with the D gene not clear enough to name. The CDR3 region has the sequence CASSLVPLGSYEQYF. The nucleotide sequence reads as follows: TGTGCCAGCAGCTTAGTTCCCCTAGGATCCTACGAGCAGTACTTC.